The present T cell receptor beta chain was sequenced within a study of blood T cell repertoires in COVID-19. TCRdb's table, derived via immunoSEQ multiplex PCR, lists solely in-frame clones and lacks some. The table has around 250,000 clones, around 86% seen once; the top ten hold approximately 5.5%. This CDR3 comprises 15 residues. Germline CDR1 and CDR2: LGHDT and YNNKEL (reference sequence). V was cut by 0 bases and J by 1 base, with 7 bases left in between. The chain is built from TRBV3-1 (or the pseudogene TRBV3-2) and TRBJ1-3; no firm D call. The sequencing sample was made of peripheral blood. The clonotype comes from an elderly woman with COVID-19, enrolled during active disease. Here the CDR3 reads CASSQDPGSGNTIYF. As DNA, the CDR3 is TGTGCCAGCAGCCAAGATCCGGGTTCTGGAAACACCATATATTTT.